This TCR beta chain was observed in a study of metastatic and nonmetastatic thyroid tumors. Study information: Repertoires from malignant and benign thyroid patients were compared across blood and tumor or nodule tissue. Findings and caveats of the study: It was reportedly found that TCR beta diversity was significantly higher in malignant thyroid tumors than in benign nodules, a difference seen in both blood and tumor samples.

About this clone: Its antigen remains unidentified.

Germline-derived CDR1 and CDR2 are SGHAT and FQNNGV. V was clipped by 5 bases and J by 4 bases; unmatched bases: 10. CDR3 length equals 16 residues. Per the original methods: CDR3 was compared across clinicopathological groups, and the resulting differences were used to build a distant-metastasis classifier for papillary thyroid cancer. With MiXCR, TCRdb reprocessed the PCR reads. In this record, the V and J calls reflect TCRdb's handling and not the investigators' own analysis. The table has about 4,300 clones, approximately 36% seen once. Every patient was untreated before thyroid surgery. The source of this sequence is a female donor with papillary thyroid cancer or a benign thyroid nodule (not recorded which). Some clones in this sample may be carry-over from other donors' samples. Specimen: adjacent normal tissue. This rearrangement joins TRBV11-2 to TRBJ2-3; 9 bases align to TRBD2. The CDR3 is CASSGLVSGGSDTQYF. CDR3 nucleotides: TGTGCCAGCAGCGGACTGGTTAGCGGGGGCTCAGATACGCAGTATTTT.